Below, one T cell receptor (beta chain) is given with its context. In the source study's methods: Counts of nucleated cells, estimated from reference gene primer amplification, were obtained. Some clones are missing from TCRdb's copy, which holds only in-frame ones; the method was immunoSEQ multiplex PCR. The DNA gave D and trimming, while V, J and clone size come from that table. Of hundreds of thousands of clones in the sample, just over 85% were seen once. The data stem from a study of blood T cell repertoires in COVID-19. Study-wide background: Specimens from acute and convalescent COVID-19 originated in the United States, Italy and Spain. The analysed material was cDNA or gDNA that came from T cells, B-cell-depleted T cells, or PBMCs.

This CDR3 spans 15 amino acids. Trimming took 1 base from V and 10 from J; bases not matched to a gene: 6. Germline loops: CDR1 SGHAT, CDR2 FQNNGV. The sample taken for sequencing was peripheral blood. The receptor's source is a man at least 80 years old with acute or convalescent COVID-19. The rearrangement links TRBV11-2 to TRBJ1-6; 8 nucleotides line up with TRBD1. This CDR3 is CASSLVGQGGSPLHF. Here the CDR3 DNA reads TGTGCCAGCAGCTTAGTCGGACAGGGCGGCTCACCCCTCCACTTT.